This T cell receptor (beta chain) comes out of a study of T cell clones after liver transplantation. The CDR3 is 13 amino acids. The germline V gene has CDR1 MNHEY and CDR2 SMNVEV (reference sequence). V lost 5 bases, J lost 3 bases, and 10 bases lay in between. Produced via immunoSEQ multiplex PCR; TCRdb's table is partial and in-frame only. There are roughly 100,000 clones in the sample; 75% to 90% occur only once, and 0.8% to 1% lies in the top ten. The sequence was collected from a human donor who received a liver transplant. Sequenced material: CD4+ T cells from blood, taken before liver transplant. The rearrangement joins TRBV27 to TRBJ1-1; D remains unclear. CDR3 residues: CASSIRRYTEAFF. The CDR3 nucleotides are TGTGCCAGCAGTATTCGACGGTACACTGAAGCTTTCTTT.